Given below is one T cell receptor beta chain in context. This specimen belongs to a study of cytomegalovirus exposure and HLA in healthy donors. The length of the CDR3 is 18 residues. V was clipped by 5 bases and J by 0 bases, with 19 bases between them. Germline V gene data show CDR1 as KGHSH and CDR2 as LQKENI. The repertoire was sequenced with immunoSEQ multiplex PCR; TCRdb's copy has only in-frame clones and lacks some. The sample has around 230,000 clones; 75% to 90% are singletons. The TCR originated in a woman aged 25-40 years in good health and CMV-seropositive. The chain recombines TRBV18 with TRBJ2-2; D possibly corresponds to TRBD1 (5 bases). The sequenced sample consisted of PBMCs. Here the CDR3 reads CASSSGLPGSANTGELFF. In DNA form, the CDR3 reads TGTGCCAGCTCATCGGGTCTTCCAGGGTCCGCGAACACCGGGGAGCTGTTTTTT. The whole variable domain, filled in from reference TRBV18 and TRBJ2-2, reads NAGVMQNPRHLVRRRGQEARLRCSPMKGHSHVYWYRQLPEEGLKFMVYLQKENIIDESGMPKERFSAEFPKEGPSILRIQQVVRGDSAAYFCASSSGLPGSANTGELFFGEGSRLTVL.